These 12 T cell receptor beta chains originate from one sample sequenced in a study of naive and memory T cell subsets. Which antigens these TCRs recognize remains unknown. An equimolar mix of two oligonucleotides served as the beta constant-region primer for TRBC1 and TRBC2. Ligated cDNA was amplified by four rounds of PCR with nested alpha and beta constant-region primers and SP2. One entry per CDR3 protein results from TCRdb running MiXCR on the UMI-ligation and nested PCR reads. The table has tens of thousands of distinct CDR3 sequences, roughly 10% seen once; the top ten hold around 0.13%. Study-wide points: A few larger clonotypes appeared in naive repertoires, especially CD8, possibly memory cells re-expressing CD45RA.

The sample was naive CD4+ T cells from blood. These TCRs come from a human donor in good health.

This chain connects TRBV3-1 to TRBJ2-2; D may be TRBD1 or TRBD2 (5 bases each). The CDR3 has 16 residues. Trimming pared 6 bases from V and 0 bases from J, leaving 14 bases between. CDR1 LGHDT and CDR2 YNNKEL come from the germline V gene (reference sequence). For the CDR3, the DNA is TGTGCCAGCAGACCCGGGACCAAAACGAACACCGGGGAGCTGTTTTTT. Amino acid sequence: CASRPGTKTNTGELFF.

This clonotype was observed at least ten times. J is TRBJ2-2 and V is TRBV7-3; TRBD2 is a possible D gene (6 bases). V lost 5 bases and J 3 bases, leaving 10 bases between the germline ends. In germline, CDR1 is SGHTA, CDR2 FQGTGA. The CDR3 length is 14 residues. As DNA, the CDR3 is TGTGCCAGCAGCCGTACTAGCCACACCGGGGAGCTGTTTTTT. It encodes CASSRTSHTGELFF.

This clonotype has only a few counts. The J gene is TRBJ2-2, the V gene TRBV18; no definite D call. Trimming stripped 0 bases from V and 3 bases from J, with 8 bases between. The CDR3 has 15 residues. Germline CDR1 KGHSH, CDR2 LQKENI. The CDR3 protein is CASSPPNTYTGELFF. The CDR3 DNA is TGTGCCAGCTCACCACCGAACACCTACACCGGGGAGCTGTTTTTT. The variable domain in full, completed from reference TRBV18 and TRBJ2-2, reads NAGVMQNPRHLVRRRGQEARLRCSPMKGHSHVYWYRQLPEEGLKFMVYLQKENIIDESGMPKERFSAEFPKEGPSILRIQQVVRGDSAAYFCASSPPNTYTGELFFGEGSRLTVL.

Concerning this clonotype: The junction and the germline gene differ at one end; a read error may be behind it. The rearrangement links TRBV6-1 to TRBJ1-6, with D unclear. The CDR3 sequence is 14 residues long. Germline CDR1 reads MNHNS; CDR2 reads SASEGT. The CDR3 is CASSEVVLNSPLNF. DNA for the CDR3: TGTGCCAGCAGTGAAGTCGTTTTAAATTCACCCCTCAACTTT.

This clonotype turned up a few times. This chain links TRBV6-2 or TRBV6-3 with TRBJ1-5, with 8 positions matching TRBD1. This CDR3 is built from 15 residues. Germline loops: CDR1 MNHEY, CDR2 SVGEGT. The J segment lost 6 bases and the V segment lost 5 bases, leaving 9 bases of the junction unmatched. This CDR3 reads CASSQTGQGTQPQHF. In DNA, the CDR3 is TGTGCCAGCAGTCAGACCGGACAGGGCACTCAGCCCCAGCATTTT.

In nucleotides, the CDR3 is TGCGCCAGCAGCTTCACTACAGGGGTGGGCACTGAAGCTTTCTTT. Translated: CASSFTTGVGTEAFF. The chain employs TRBV5-1 and TRBJ1-1, with 7 bases identical to TRBD1. The CDR3 has 15 residues. V lost 2 bases and J lost 4; bases outside the gene matches: 8. The germline CDR1 and CDR2 sequences are SGHRS and YFSETQ.

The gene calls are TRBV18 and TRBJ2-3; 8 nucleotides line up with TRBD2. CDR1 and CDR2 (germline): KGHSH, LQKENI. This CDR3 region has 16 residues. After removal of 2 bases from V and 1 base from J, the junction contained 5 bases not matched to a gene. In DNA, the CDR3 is TGTGCCAGCTCACCAATAGCGGGGACTCGCACAGATACGCAGTATTTT. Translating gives CASSPIAGTRTDTQYF.

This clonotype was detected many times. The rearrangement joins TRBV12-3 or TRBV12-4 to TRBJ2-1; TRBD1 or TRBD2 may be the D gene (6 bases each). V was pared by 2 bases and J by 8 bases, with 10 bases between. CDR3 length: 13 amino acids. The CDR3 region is CASSLSRGDEQFF. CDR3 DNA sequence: TGTGCCAGCAGTTTAAGTAGGGGGGATGAGCAGTTCTTC.

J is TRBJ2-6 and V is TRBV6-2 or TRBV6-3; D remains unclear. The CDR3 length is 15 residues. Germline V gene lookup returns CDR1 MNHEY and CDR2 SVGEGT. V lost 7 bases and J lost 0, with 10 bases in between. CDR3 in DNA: TGTGCCAGCACCGTACACAGCTCTGGGGCCAACGTCCTGACTTTC. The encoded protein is CASTVHSSGANVLTF.

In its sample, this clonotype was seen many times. The CDR3 nucleotides are TGTGCCAGCAGTTTAGCGATCAGCGGGAGTAGTCCAGATACGCAGTATTTT. This codes for CASSLAISGSSPDTQYF. The chain combines TRBV12-3 or TRBV12-4 with TRBJ2-3; 8 bases are a match to TRBD2. This CDR3 spans 17 amino acids. Trimming took 0 bases from V and 4 from J; bases not matched to a gene: 9.

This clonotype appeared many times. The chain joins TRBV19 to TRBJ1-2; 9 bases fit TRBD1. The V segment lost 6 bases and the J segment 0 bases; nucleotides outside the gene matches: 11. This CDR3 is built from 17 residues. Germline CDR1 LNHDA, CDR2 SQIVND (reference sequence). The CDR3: CASRKGQGAASNYGYTF. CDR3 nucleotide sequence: TGTGCCAGTAGGAAGGGACAGGGCGCGGCTTCTAACTATGGCTACACCTTC.

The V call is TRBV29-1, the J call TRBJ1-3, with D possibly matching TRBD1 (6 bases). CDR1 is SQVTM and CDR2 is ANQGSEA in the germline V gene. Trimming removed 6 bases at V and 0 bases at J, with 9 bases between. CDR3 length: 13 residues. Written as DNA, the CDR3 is TGCAGCGTGGGACACCACTCTGGAAACACCATATATTTT. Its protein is CSVGHHSGNTIYF.